These T cell receptor beta chains were read from a single sample in a study of PD-L1 blockade in urothelial cancer. Generated by immunoSEQ multiplex PCR, the TCRdb table keeps only in-frame clones and is missing some. This table holds approximately 50,000 clones, approximately 80% found once. Sample: PBMCs, taken around atezolizumab (anti-PD-L1) treatment. The receptors originated from a man aged 45-65 years with urothelial cancer. The CDR3 runs from the conserved cysteine through the conserved F or W. A D gene is named only where the DNA matches it firmly. Rows give clone size only sometimes, using once, few, many, or a class for an expanded clone.

V	J	size	D	CDR3	DNA
TRBV29-1	TRBJ2-7	few	TRBD1	CSVPGQGVSYEQYF	TGCAGCGTTCCGGGACAGGGGGTGTCCTACGAGCAGTACTTC
TRBV7-9	TRBJ2-7	few	TRBD2	CASSPPTSGFTYEQYF	TGTGCCAGCAGCCCCCCGACTAGCGGGTTCACCTACGAGCAGTACTTC
TRBV16	TRBJ2-7	-	-	CASSLSTSFYEQYF	TGTGCCAGCAGCCTCTCGACTAGTTTCTACGAGCAGTACTTC
TRBV30	TRBJ2-7	-	TRBD2	CAWSASLADEQYF	TGTGCCTGGAGTGCCTCACTAGCGGACGAGCAGTACTTC
TRBV28	TRBJ2-2	-	-	CATTSGVGGELFF	TGTGCCACCACCTCGGGGGTCGGCGGGGAGCTGTTTTTT
TRBV5-1	TRBJ1-1	-	-	CASSLAERYTEAFF	TGCGCCAGCAGCTTGGCGGAGCGATACACTGAAGCTTTCTTT
TRBV9	TRBJ1-1	-	-	CASSAGVGEVFF	TGTGCCAGCAGCGCGGGGGTAGGAGAGGTTTTCTTT
TRBV5-1	TRBJ2-1	-	-	CASSLESRSNEQFF	TGCGCCAGCAGCTTGGAGTCCAGATCCAATGAGCAGTTCTTC
TRBV9	TRBJ1-1	-	-	CASSGGRGIEAFF	TGTGCCAGCAGCGGGGGGAGGGGTATTGAAGCTTTCTTT
TRBV2	TRBJ2-3	-	TRBD2	CASSIRLAGGHTQYF	TGTGCCAGCAGTATTAGACTAGCGGGAGGGCATACGCAGTATTTT
TRBV29-1	TRBJ2-3	-	TRBD2	CSVAGGSGSPDTQYF	TGCAGCGTTGCAGGGGGTAGCGGGAGCCCAGATACGCAGTATTTT
TRBV6-5	TRBJ1-4	-	-	CASSGGRGPNEKLFF	TGTGCCAGCAGTGGGGGGCGGGGGCCTAATGAAAAACTGTTTTTT
TRBV29-1	TRBJ2-5	-	TRBD1	CSGTGTGIKVETQYF	TGCAGCGGAACCGGGACAGGGATTAAGGTAGAGACCCAGTACTTC
TRBV7-2	TRBJ2-5	-	TRBD1	CASSSDTGAGETQYF	TGTGCCAGCAGCTCCGACACAGGGGCAGGGGAGACCCAGTACTTC
TRBV19	TRBJ1-4	-	TRBD1	CASSISRGQGGSWLFF	TGTGCCAGTAGTATATCACGCGGACAGGGTGGAAGTTGGCTGTTTTTT
TRBV21-1	TRBJ1-6	-	-	CASNELDFFGSPLHF	TGTGCCAGCAACGAACTGGACTTTTTTGGGTCACCCCTCCACTTT
TRBV7-9	TRBJ2-5	-	TRBD1	CASSLLGQGAETQYF	TGTGCCAGCAGCTTATTGGGACAGGGAGCCGAGACCCAGTACTTC
TRBV25-1	TRBJ2-3	-	-	CASSEWVQGRTDTQYF	TGTGCCAGCAGTGAATGGGTGCAGGGTAGGACAGATACGCAGTATTTT
TRBV12-5	TRBJ2-5	few	TRBD2	CASGSRLAGAFQETQYF	TGTGCTAGTGGTTCCAGACTAGCGGGGGCATTCCAAGAGACCCAGTACTTC
TRBV15	TRBJ1-5	-	-	CATSRDLGDSNQPQHF	TGTGCCACCAGCAGAGATTTGGGAGATAGCAATCAGCCCCAGCATTTT
TRBV5-6	TRBJ2-7	-	-	CASSQTDEQYF	TGTGCCAGCAGCCAGACAGACGAGCAGTACTTC
TRBV9	TRBJ2-2	once	TRBD2	CASSVGSGSGIGELFF	TGTGCCAGCAGCGTAGGTAGCGGGAGCGGGATCGGGGAGCTGTTTTTT
TRBV5-6	TRBJ1-2	-	-	CASSSPGGGDGYTF	TGTGCCAGCAGCTCCCCAGGAGGAGGGGACGGCTACACCTTC
TRBV28	TRBJ2-7	-	TRBD1	CASSLWDRGLSEQYF	TGTGCCAGCAGTTTATGGGACAGGGGCTTGAGCGAGCAGTACTTC
TRBV11-2	TRBJ2-3	-	TRBD2	CASSRRGMGTDTQYF	TGTGCCAGCAGCCGGCGGGGGATGGGGACAGATACGCAGTATTTT
TRBV5-5	TRBJ2-7	once	TRBD2	CASSHLGLAGGRDSYEQYF	TGTGCCAGCAGCCACCTGGGACTAGCGGGAGGGAGGGACTCCTACGAGCAGTACTTC
TRBV23-1	TRBJ2-7	once	-	CASKPGQGGYEQYF	TGCGCCAGTAAACCGGGCCAGGGCGGTTACGAGCAGTACTTC
TRBV15	TRBJ1-3	-	TRBD1	CATSWTGIAGNTIYF	TGTGCCACCAGCTGGACAGGGATTGCTGGAAACACCATATATTTT
TRBV7-2	TRBJ1-1	few	TRBD1	CASRKDRVLNTEAFF	TGTGCCAGCAGGAAGGACAGGGTATTGAACACTGAAGCTTTCTTT
TRBV29-1	TRBJ2-7	-	-	CSVEGAGTYEQYF	TGCAGCGTTGAGGGCGCAGGGACCTACGAGCAGTACTTC
TRBV10-3	TRBJ2-5	-	-	CAISRDQETQYF	TGTGCCATCAGCCGGGACCAAGAGACCCAGTACTTC
TRBV5-6	TRBJ2-3	-	TRBD1	CASSLGQGRADTQYF	TGTGCCAGCAGCTTGGGACAGGGGCGCGCAGATACGCAGTATTTT
TRBV5-6	TRBJ1-1	few	-	CASRVQMNTEAFF	TGTGCCAGCAGGGTACAGATGAACACTGAAGCTTTCTTT
TRBV10-3	TRBJ2-3	-	TRBD1	CAISGKRTGGTSTDTQYF	TGTGCCATCAGTGGAAAAAGGACAGGGGGAACTAGCACAGATACGCAGTATTTT
TRBV9	TRBJ2-7	-	TRBD1	CASSVGQGTYEQYF	TGTGCCAGCAGCGTCGGACAGGGAACCTACGAGCAGTACTTC
TRBV29-1	TRBJ2-5	-	-	CSVEGRAQETQYF	TGCAGCGTTGAAGGCAGGGCGCAAGAGACCCAGTACTTC
TRBV4-1	TRBJ1-1	-	-	CASRQIAGANTEAFF	TGCGCCAGCAGGCAGATAGCAGGGGCGAACACTGAAGCTTTCTTT
TRBV5-4	TRBJ2-7	-	TRBD2	CASSLDPSGRAYEQYF	TGTGCCAGCAGCTTGGATCCTAGCGGGAGGGCCTACGAGCAGTACTTC
TRBV27	TRBJ2-1	once	TRBD2	CASSLPTSSDLNEQFF	TGTGCCAGCAGTCTCCCGACTAGCTCTGATCTCAATGAGCAGTTCTTC
TRBV19	TRBJ1-1	-	TRBD1	CASSKFGTGGVYPEAFF	TGTGCCAGTAGTAAGTTCGGGACAGGGGGCGTTTATCCTGAAGCTTTCTTT
TRBV28	TRBJ2-5	-	-	CANLERVQETQYF	TGTGCCAACCTAGAGAGAGTACAAGAGACCCAGTACTTC
TRBV6-6	TRBJ2-1	few	-	CASAESRGEQFF	TGTGCCAGCGCAGAGTCTCGGGGTGAGCAGTTCTTC
TRBV27	TRBJ1-3	few	-	CASSLDPGSDTIYF	TGTGCCAGCAGTTTAGATCCGGGGTCTGACACCATATATTTT
TRBV18	TRBJ1-5	-	TRBD1	CASSSYDREEQPQHF	TGTGCCAGCTCATCATACGACAGGGAGGAACAGCCCCAGCATTTT
TRBV6-5	TRBJ1-2	-	TRBD1	CASSYSVAGGGYTF	TGTGCCAGCAGTTACTCCGTGGCAGGGGGTGGCTACACCTTC
TRBV27	TRBJ1-2	-	-	CASLGEGSYGYTF	TGTGCCAGCCTGGGGGAGGGTTCCTATGGCTACACCTTC
TRBV21-1	TRBJ1-1	-	-	CASADRGFEAFF	TGTGCCAGCGCTGACAGGGGGTTTGAAGCTTTCTTT
TRBV7-8	TRBJ2-7	-	-	CASSLVVRSYEQYF	TGTGCCAGCAGCTTAGTGGTCAGATCCTACGAGCAGTACTTC
TRBV7-7	TRBJ2-5	-	TRBD1	CASRRQGAETQYF	TGTGCCAGCAGGCGACAGGGCGCAGAGACCCAGTACTTC
TRBV7-9	TRBJ2-5	-	-	CASSSQGETQYF	TGTGCCAGCAGCTCCCAGGGGGAGACCCAGTACTTC
TRBV6-4	TRBJ2-3	-	-	CASSENTEYLNTQYF	TGTGCCAGCAGTGAGAATACAGAATACCTAAATACGCAGTATTTT
TRBV7-6	TRBJ2-7	-	TRBD2	CASSARAGAGEQYF	TGTGCCAGCAGCGCTCGAGCGGGAGCTGGCGAGCAGTACTTC
TRBV7-7	TRBJ2-2	-	-	CASSSGRGPNTGELFF	TGTGCCAGCAGCTCCGGGCGGGGGCCCAACACCGGGGAGCTGTTTTTT
TRBV7-2	TRBJ2-7	-	TRBD1	CASSIGQGAFTEQYF	TGTGCCAGCAGCATCGGACAGGGGGCGTTCACCGAGCAGTACTTC
TRBV7-2	TRBJ2-2	-	TRBD1	CASSLRQGGSGELFF	TGTGCCAGCAGCCTAAGACAGGGTGGTTCCGGGGAGCTGTTTTTT
TRBV29-1	TRBJ2-2	-	TRBD1	CSVDATGGLDPGELFF	TGCAGCGTTGATGCTACAGGGGGCTTAGATCCCGGGGAGCTGTTTTTT
TRBV5-1	TRBJ2-3	-	-	CASSLGVGGADTQYF	TGCGCCAGCAGCTTGGGGGTTGGCGGCGCAGATACGCAGTATTTT